The 9 T cell receptor beta chains below were found in one sample sequenced in a study of shared clonotypes between healthy human individuals. Repertoires were generated with immunoSEQ multiplex PCR, while TCRdb's copy carries only in-frame clones and drops some. The sample carries millions of clones, over 90% recorded once. The sample comprised naive CD4+ T cells from PBMCs. Noted subset: CD45RA+ positively selected. The receptor set was obtained from a young man in good health. Some clones in this sample may be carry-over from other donors' samples.

The chain couples TRBV7-9 to TRBJ2-6; D remains ambiguous. The CDR3 is 13 residues long. V was cut by 5 bases and J by 0 bases, with 2 bases left in between. CDR1 SEHNR and CDR2 FQNEAQ come from the germline V gene (reference sequence). CDR3 coding DNA: TGTGCCAGCAGCGACTCTGGGGCCAACGTCCTGACTTTC. Its translation: CASSDSGANVLTF.

V and J are TRBV14 and TRBJ2-7; D may correspond to TRBD1 or TRBD2 (5 bases each). CDR1 is SGHDN, CDR2 FVKESK, per germline. CDR3 length: 14 amino acids. The V gene lost 0 bases and the J gene lost 4 bases, with 10 bases spanning the gap. Written as DNA, the CDR3 is TGTGCCAGCAGCCAAGAATGGGGGAATTACGAGCAGTACTTC. It codes for CASSQEWGNYEQYF.

This chain uses TRBV30 with TRBJ1-2, with D possibly being TRBD1 (6 bases). This CDR3 contains 12 residues. Between the trimmed V and J ends, which lost 3 bases and 11 bases, there was a span of 16 bases. Germline CDR1 is GTSNPN and CDR2 is SVGIG (reference sequence). CDR3 in amino acids: CAWRGAERAYTF. CDR3 coding DNA: TGTGCCTGGAGGGGGGCGGAAAGGGCGTACACCTTC.

The CDR3 DNA is TGTGCCAGCAGAGGGTGGGAGCCCTACGAGCAGTACTTC. It encodes CASRGWEPYEQYF. The chain couples TRBV6-6 to TRBJ2-7; a weak D match, TRBD2 (5 bases). CDR1 and CDR2 (germline): MNHNY, SVGAGI (reference sequence). The CDR3 spans 13 residues. Trimming removed 6 bases at V and 2 bases at J, with 11 bases between.

The chain links TRBV5-1 to TRBJ2-5; 8 bases align to TRBD1. CDR3 length: 14 amino acids. V was clipped by 4 bases and J by 4 bases; unmatched bases: 6. Per germline, CDR1 SGHRS and CDR2 YFSETQ. The CDR3 DNA is TGCGCCAGCAGCGCCGGACAGGGCCGAGAGACCCAGTACTTC. Amino acid sequence: CASSAGQGRETQYF.

This chain uses TRBV5-1 with TRBJ2-3; D is undetermined. The CDR3 covers 15 residues. Germline V gene sequence: CDR1 SGHRS, CDR2 YFSETQ. Trimming removed 6 bases from V and 5 bases from J, with 19 bases in between. In DNA, the CDR3 is TGCGCCAGCACGGTGGCAGCTAGTTACATAGATACGCAGTATTTT. It yields the protein CASTVAASYIDTQYF.

The gene calls are TRBV29-1 and TRBJ2-3; 7 bases align to TRBD2. Trimming removed 7 bases from V and 4 bases from J; junction bases left unmatched: 14. The CDR3 contains 15 residues. The V gene's germline CDR1 is SQVTM and CDR2 ANQGSEA. CDR3 DNA: TGCAGCGGAATTGTCCGAGGGGAGGGGCCAGATACGCAGTATTTT. Encoded protein: CSGIVRGEGPDTQYF.

V and J are TRBV28 and TRBJ1-4; D is ambiguous. Germline V gene data show CDR1 as MDHEN and CDR2 as SYDVKM. Trimming removed 5 bases at V and 0 bases at J, with 7 bases between. The CDR3 contains 14 residues. For the CDR3, the DNA is TGTGCCAGCAGTGAGGTGTCAACTAATGAAAAACTGTTTTTT. Residues: CASSEVSTNEKLFF.

This clone was picked up one time. CDR3 protein: CASSFPDRGGEKLFF. The CDR3, as DNA: TGTGCCAGCAGTTTTCCAGACAGGGGAGGAGAAAAACTGTTTTTT. The genes are TRBV28 and TRBJ1-4; TRBD1 matches at 8 bases. From germline, CDR1 is MDHEN and CDR2 SYDVKM. The V segment lost 3 bases and the J segment 8 bases; nucleotides outside the gene matches: 8. The CDR3 has 15 amino acids. Full variable domain (outside the CDR3, taken from reference TRBV28 and TRBJ1-4): DVKVTQSSRYLVKRTGEKVFLECVQDMDHENMFWYRQDPGLGLRLIYFSYDVKMKEKGDIPEGYSVSREKKERFSLILESASTNQTSMYLCASSFPDRGGEKLFFGSGTQLSVL.